The 14 T cell receptor beta chains given below trace back to one sample, sequenced in a study of human T cells and chemical hapten exposure. As for time point: patch test 1, 2 weeks after DPC sensitization. The treatment was: therapeutic diphenylcyclopropenone sensitization with weekly scalp DPC. TCRdb processed the RACE reads anew with MiXCR; each CDR3 protein has one entry. The repertoire holds some 87,000 distinct CDR3 sequences, with around 10% as singletons. This specimen consisted of whole blood, obtained in connection with sensitization to the hapten diphenylcyclopropenone (DPC). All receptors come from a woman in her fifties or sixties with alopecia areata. Some clones in this sample may be carry-over from other donors' samples.

This clonotype has a count of ten or more. This chain connects TRBV29-1 to TRBJ2-7, with TRBD1 matching over 10 bases. J gave up 0 bases and V 7 bases, and 9 bases lay outside the gene matches. The CDR3 spans 15 residues. The germline V gene has CDR1 SQVTM and CDR2 ANQGSEA. The chain's CDR3 is CSARTGTGASYEQYF. The DNA of the CDR3 is TGCAGCGCAAGAACCGGGACAGGGGCCTCCTACGAGCAGTACTTC.

V usage is TRBV29-1 and J usage is TRBJ2-1, with 11 bases fitting TRBD2. This CDR3 comprises 14 residues. Germline V gene sequence: CDR1 SQVTM, CDR2 ANQGSEA. Germline trimming cut 2 bases from V and 7 bases from J; bases unmatched to any gene: 4. The chain's CDR3 is CSVEPSGRFNEQFF. The DNA for the CDR3 is TGCAGCGTTGAACCTAGCGGGAGGTTTAATGAGCAGTTCTTC.

The chain links TRBV18 to TRBJ1-4; D is ambiguous. This CDR3 has 14 amino acids. Trimming removed 0 bases from V and 3 bases from J, with 5 bases in between. Germline lookup yields CDR1 KGHSH and CDR2 LQKENI. The CDR3 sequence: CASSPPIANEKLFF. In DNA form, the CDR3 reads TGTGCCAGCTCACCACCGATCGCTAATGAAAAACTGTTTTTT.

This CDR3 reads CASSYLRRGQAYSNQPQHF. Here the CDR3 DNA reads TGTGCCAGCAGTTACCTCCGCCGGGGACAGGCATATAGCAATCAGCCCCAGCATTTT. This rearrangement joins TRBV6-2 or TRBV6-3 to TRBJ1-5; the match to TRBD1 covers 8 bases. Per the germline V gene, CDR1 is MNHEY and CDR2 is SVGEGT. The ends lost 2 bases at V and 0 bases at J; junction bases unmatched: 12. This CDR3 is built from 19 residues.

This clonotype came up many times. V and J are TRBV6-2 or TRBV6-3 and TRBJ2-7; TRBD2 might be the D (5 bases). CDR1 is MNHEY, CDR2 SVGEGT, per germline. V was pared by 0 bases and J by 7 bases, with 10 bases between. The CDR3 loop spans 13 amino acids. The CDR3 DNA follows: TGTGCCAGCAGTTACTCCACTAGGGCGGAGCAGTACTTC. This gives the protein CASSYSTRAEQYF.

This chain joins TRBV7-9 and TRBJ2-7; TRBD2 is a possible D gene (5 bases). This CDR3 contains 14 residues. V lost 9 bases and J lost 5, with 20 bases in between. Looked up from germline, CDR1 is SEHNR and CDR2 is FQNEAQ (reference sequence). The CDR3 coding sequence is TGTGCCAGGAGCCCCGCCGGGGTACCCGACGAGCAGTACTTC. It is translated as CARSPAGVPDEQYF.

A remark on this clonotype: The junction differs from germline at one of its ends, possibly a read error. The rearrangement joins TRBV7-8 to TRBJ2-7; 9 nucleotides match TRBD1. Germline assignment: CDR1 SGHVS and CDR2 FQNEAQ. There are 14 residues in the CDR3. In DNA form, the CDR3 reads TGTGCCAGCAGGTTAACAGGACAGGGGATGCCCGTAGCTTTC. Translating it yields CASRLTGQGMPVAF.

The chain uses TRBV18 and TRBJ2-1; weak D call: TRBD2 (6 bases). The CDR3 is 14 amino acids. The V gene lost 4 bases and the J gene lost 4 bases, with 11 bases spanning the gap. Germline CDR1 reads KGHSH; CDR2 reads LQKENI. The DNA for the CDR3 is TGTGCCAGCTCACGCGGGACGGTATACAATGAGCAGTTCTTC. Its protein is CASSRGTVYNEQFF.

J is TRBJ2-2 and V is TRBV11-1; possibly TRBD1 for D (6 bases). This CDR3 is 15 amino acids long. The germline V gene has CDR1 SGHAT and CDR2 FQDESV (reference sequence). Trimming left V 4 bases short and J 2 bases short, with 11 bases between. The DNA for the CDR3 is TGTGCCAGCAGCTCCGGACAGACTAACACCGGGGAGCTGTTTTTT. It yields the protein CASSSGQTNTGELFF.

The table lists this clonotype with a few counts. The chain couples TRBV4-3 to TRBJ2-7; 13 nucleotides agree with TRBD2. After removal of 4 bases from V and 2 bases from J, the junction contained 2 bases not matched to a gene. The CDR3 contains 15 residues. Germline lookup yields CDR1 LGHNA and CDR2 YSLEER. For the CDR3, the DNA is TGCGCCAGCAGCCTGGGGACTAGCGGGACCTACGAGCAGTACTTC. Translated: CASSLGTSGTYEQYF.

This clonotype appeared many times. The genes are TRBV10-1 and TRBJ2-7; a weak D match, TRBD1 (5 bases). Germline CDR1 is WNHNN and CDR2 is SYGVQD (reference sequence). Trimming pared 0 bases from V and 5 bases from J, leaving 11 bases between. This CDR3 is 14 amino acids long. The CDR3 DNA reads as TGCGCCAGCAGTGAGTCGGTGACAGAGAACGAGCAGTACTTC. Protein sequence: CASSESVTENEQYF.

This chain connects TRBV5-1 to TRBJ2-1, with unresolved D. This CDR3 has 14 amino acids. In germline, CDR1 is SGHRS, CDR2 YFSETQ. Trimming cost V 0 bases and J 5 bases, with 9 bases left between them. Written as DNA, the CDR3 is TGCGCCAGCAGCTTGGGAATCCAGAACAATGAGCAGTTCTTC. Its translation: CASSLGIQNNEQFF.

This clonotype came up many times. This rearrangement joins TRBV5-1 to TRBJ2-3; 10 bases align to TRBD2. The junction had 6 bases not matched to a gene; V was cut back by 0 bases and J by 2 bases. Germline CDR1 is SGHRS and CDR2 is YFSETQ. CDR3 size: 17 residues. DNA for the CDR3: TGCGCCAGCAGCTTGGCCCGGACTAGCGGATCCACAGATACGCAGTATTTT. It is translated as CASSLARTSGSTDTQYF. Using reference TRBV5-1 and TRBJ2-3 for the parts outside the CDR3, the full variable domain is KAGVTQTPRYLIKTRGQQVTLSCSPISGHRSVSWYQQTPGQGLQFLFEYFSETQRNKGNFPGRFSGRQFSNSRSEMNVSTLELGDSALYLCASSLARTSGSTDTQYFGPGTRLTVL.

V and J are TRBV24-1 and TRBJ1-5; 9 bases match TRBD1. J gave up 4 bases and V 4 bases, and 7 bases lay outside the gene matches. In germline, CDR1 is KGHDR, CDR2 SFDVKD. CDR3 length: 16 residues. The CDR3 DNA follows: TGTGCCACCAGTGACCCGGGACAGGGAGGGAATCAGCCCCAGCATTTT. Translating it yields CATSDPGQGGNQPQHF.